This passage covers 26 T cell receptor beta chains from one sample sequenced in a study of control samples from healthy donors and cancer patients. TCRdb's copy holds only in-frame clones and misses some; the assay was immunoSEQ multiplex PCR. This table holds under 70,000 clones, roughly nine tenths found once. Sequenced material: PBMCs. The receptors originated from a woman aged 50 to 60 with colorectal cancer.

V and J are TRBV24-1 and TRBJ2-5; 7 bases map to TRBD1. CDR3 size: 15 residues. V was clipped by 3 bases and J by 3 bases; unmatched bases: 6. The germline CDR1 and CDR2 sequences are KGHDR and SFDVKD. Here the CDR3 reads CATSDPGTEEETQYF. DNA for the CDR3: TGTGCCACCAGTGATCCCGGGACAGAGGAAGAGACCCAGTACTTC.

This clone appeared a few times. In nucleotides, the CDR3 is TGTGCCAGCACCACGAAGAGGGATGGCACTGAAGCTTTCTTT. Amino acid sequence: CASTTKRDGTEAFF. The chain uses TRBV3-1 (or the pseudogene TRBV3-2) and TRBJ1-1; D is ambiguous. CDR3 length equals 14 residues. Germline lookup yields CDR1 LGHDT and CDR2 YNNKEL (reference sequence). V lost 7 bases and J lost 4, with 16 bases in between.

V gene TRBV15 combines with J gene TRBJ2-2, with D perhaps matching TRBD1 (6 bases). The germline V gene has CDR1 LNHNV and CDR2 YYDKDF (reference sequence). V shed 4 bases and J shed 7 bases, with 10 bases lying between them. The CDR3 loop spans 13 amino acids. CDR3 sequence reads: CATSTKGVGELFF. The DNA of the CDR3 is TGTGCCACCAGCACCAAGGGGGTCGGGGAGCTGTTTTTT.

This chain uses TRBV7-6 with TRBJ2-3, with D hard to call. Germline CDR1 SGHVS, CDR2 FNYEAQ. This CDR3 spans 14 amino acids. The germline V and J ends were trimmed by 3 bases and 2 bases, with 9 bases remaining between them. The DNA for the CDR3 is TGTGCCAGCAGCTTGTCAGCGACCACAGATACGCAGTATTTT. This encodes CASSLSATTDTQYF.

The chain has TRBV2 and TRBJ2-3; 10 bases are shared with TRBD2. Trimming removed 2 bases from V and 2 bases from J; junction bases left unmatched: 1. Germline CDR1 reads SNHLY; CDR2 reads FYNNEI. The CDR3 covers 15 residues. In nucleotides, the CDR3 is TGTGCCAGCAGTGAACTAGCGGGGGTCACAGATACGCAGTATTTT. Translated, it gives CASSELAGVTDTQYF.

This rearrangement joins TRBV7-2 to TRBJ1-6; D call uncertain. The germline CDR1 and CDR2 sequences are SGHTA and FQGNSA. Trimming shortened V by 2 bases and J by 13 bases, and 18 bases separated the two germline ends. The CDR3 runs to 15 residues. The chain's CDR3 is CASSLFFSGETPLHF. CDR3 in DNA: TGTGCCAGCAGCTTATTCTTCTCCGGAGAAACGCCCCTCCACTTT.

The rearrangement joins TRBV10-3 to TRBJ1-3; D is ambiguous. Germline V lookup: CDR1 ENHRY, CDR2 SYGVKD. V gave up 4 bases and J gave up 0 bases, with 10 bases separating them. The CDR3 covers 15 residues. CDR3 region: CAISGDWYSGNTIYF. CDR3 sequence (DNA): TGTGCCATCAGTGGCGACTGGTACTCTGGAAACACCATATATTTT.

This clone was seen only once. The chain links TRBV2 to TRBJ2-5, with D uncertain. The germline V and J ends were trimmed by 6 bases and 2 bases, with 4 bases remaining between them. The CDR3 is made up of 11 amino acids. Germline CDR1 and CDR2: SNHLY and FYNNEI. Here the CDR3 DNA reads TGTGCCAGCAGGGGACAAGAGACCCAGTACTTC. It codes for CASRGQETQYF.

The chain uses TRBV19 and TRBJ1-2; D is ambiguous. The V gene lost 0 bases and the J gene lost 3 bases, with 14 bases spanning the gap. This CDR3 contains 16 residues. The germline CDR1 and CDR2 sequences are LNHDA and SQIVND (reference sequence). Here the CDR3 DNA reads TGTGCCAGTAGTATAGATCCCCAACAGTGGGACTATGGCTACACCTTC. Residues: CASSIDPQQWDYGYTF.

The J gene is TRBJ2-1, the V gene TRBV5-1; 9 nucleotides match TRBD1. CDR1 is SGHRS and CDR2 is YFSETQ in the germline V gene. CDR3 length: 15 amino acids. Trimming cost V 4 bases and J 0 bases; bases outside gene matches: 2. CDR3: CASSRGQGSYNEQFF. The CDR3, as DNA: TGCGCCAGCAGCAGGGGACAGGGCTCCTACAATGAGCAGTTCTTC.

The rearrangement links TRBV5-1 to TRBJ1-4, with TRBD1 identical over 7 bases. The CDR3 runs 15 residues. Germline CDR1 is SGHRS and CDR2 is YFSETQ. The V and J ends lost 3 bases and 7 bases, in that order; junction bases with no gene match: 9. Here the CDR3 reads CASSSEGGDGEKLFF. The DNA of the CDR3 is TGCGCCAGCAGCTCCGAAGGGGGCGACGGTGAAAAACTGTTTTTT.

This clone was found once. V is TRBV7-3 and J is TRBJ2-3; the match to TRBD2 covers 7 bases. The germline V gene encodes CDR1 SGHTA and CDR2 FQGTGA. This CDR3 spans 15 amino acids. V gave up 1 base and J gave up 2 bases; unmatched junction bases: 3. For the CDR3, the DNA is TGTGCCAGCAGCTTAAGCGGGAGTGACACAGATACGCAGTATTTT. It is translated as CASSLSGSDTDTQYF.

The CDR3 DNA reads as TGCAGCGTTCAGGGGAAGAGGGGAACAGATACGCAGTATTTT. This encodes CSVQGKRGTDTQYF. This chain joins TRBV29-1 and TRBJ2-3; perhaps TRBD1 as D (6 bases). CDR3 length: 14 residues. The germline V gene has CDR1 SQVTM and CDR2 ANQGSEA. Trimming took off 5 bases at V and 3 bases at J, with 15 bases between the two ends.

V usage is TRBV28 and J usage is TRBJ2-3; 12 nucleotides align to TRBD2. V lost 6 bases, J lost 6 bases, and 16 bases stayed unmatched. CDR1 is MDHEN, CDR2 SYDVKM, per germline. This CDR3 is built from 18 residues. The CDR3 loop is CASSPPGRLAGDGDTQYF. For the CDR3, the DNA is TGTGCCAGCAGCCCCCCGGGGCGACTAGCGGGAGACGGGGATACGCAGTATTTT.

V gene TRBV2 combines with J gene TRBJ1-2; 9 bases fit TRBD1. Germline V gene sequence: CDR1 SNHLY, CDR2 FYNNEI. This CDR3 has 15 residues. V dropped 6 bases and J dropped 4; count of bases not matched to a gene: 9. The CDR3 spells CASSPDWTGAYGYTF. CDR3 bases: TGTGCCAGCAGCCCAGACTGGACAGGGGCCTATGGCTACACCTTC. Together with reference TRBV2 and TRBJ1-2, the CDR3 gives the full variable domain: EPEVTQTPSHQVTQMGQEVILRCVPISNHLYFYWYRQILGQKVEFLVSFYNNEISEKSEIFDDQFSVERPDGSNFTLKIRSTKLEDSAMYFCASSPDWTGAYGYTFGSGTRLTVV.

In its sample, this clone was seen once. This chain uses TRBV19 with TRBJ2-5, with D tentatively TRBD1 or TRBD2 (5 bases each). Per germline, CDR1 LNHDA and CDR2 SQIVND (reference sequence). V gave up 7 bases and J gave up 3 bases, with 15 bases separating them. The CDR3 runs to 14 residues. CDR3 nucleotides: TGTGCCAGTACCCCAACCCTGGGGGAAGAGACCCAGTACTTC. This sequence encodes CASTPTLGEETQYF.

The gene calls are TRBV12-5 and TRBJ2-1; D unresolved. Germline assignment: CDR1 LGHNT and CDR2 FRNRAP. V was clipped by 7 bases and J by 5 bases, with 12 bases between them. The CDR3 spans 13 residues. CDR3 protein: CASAQDRHNEQFF. Here the CDR3 DNA reads TGTGCTAGTGCCCAAGACCGCCACAATGAGCAGTTCTTC.

V usage is TRBV7-8 and J usage is TRBJ2-7; D not resolved. Germline V gene data show CDR1 as SGHVS and CDR2 as FQNEAQ. Trimming stripped 5 bases from V and 0 bases from J, with 11 bases between. The CDR3 is 14 residues long. CDR3 bases: TGTGCCAGCAGCCCCGCCGTTACCTCCTACGAGCAGTACTTC. Encoded protein: CASSPAVTSYEQYF.

The V gene is TRBV16, the J gene TRBJ2-5; D unresolved. Germline assignment: CDR1 KGHSY and CDR2 FQNENV. The CDR3 runs 11 residues. Trimming removed 6 bases from V and 2 bases from J, with 4 bases in between. Here the CDR3 DNA reads TGTGCCAGCAGACGACAAGAGACCCAGTACTTC. Its protein product is CASRRQETQYF.

The chain has TRBV28 and TRBJ2-1; 9 bases fit TRBD2. The CDR3 runs to 18 residues. With V trimmed by 2 bases and J by 6 bases, 14 bases remained unmatched. From germline, CDR1 is MDHEN and CDR2 SYDVKM. CDR3 protein: CASSLSTPSAGGGNEQFF. CDR3 bases: TGTGCCAGCAGTTTAAGCACCCCATCAGCGGGAGGCGGCAATGAGCAGTTCTTC.

The chain is built from TRBV9 and TRBJ2-3; D unclear. The CDR3 runs to 15 residues. The germline V gene encodes CDR1 SGDLS and CDR2 YYNGEE. Trimming stripped 5 bases from V and 1 base from J, with 14 bases between. CDR3 residues: CASSAEPLRTDTQYF. CDR3 nucleotide sequence: TGTGCCAGCAGTGCGGAGCCCTTACGCACAGATACGCAGTATTTT. Using reference TRBV9 and TRBJ2-3 for the parts outside the CDR3, the full variable domain is DSGVTQTPKHLITATGQRVTLRCSPRSGDLSVYWYQQSLDQGLQFLIQYYNGEERAKGNILERFSAQQFPDLHSELNLSSLELGDSALYFCASSAEPLRTDTQYFGPGTRLTVL.

V and J are TRBV6-2 or TRBV6-3 and TRBJ1-1; D is unclear. The CDR3 is 13 residues long. Germline V gene sequence: CDR1 MNHEY, CDR2 SVGEGT. The ends were cut back, 5 bases at V and 0 bases at J, with 7 bases in the middle. In DNA form, the CDR3 reads TGTGCCAGCAGTCGCCCTTTGAACACTGAAGCTTTCTTT. It specifies CASSRPLNTEAFF.

Regarding this clone: An end of the junction differs from the germline gene, which may be a read error. The chain couples TRBV7-7 to TRBJ2-5, with 10 bases aligning to TRBD1. CDR3 length equals 14 residues. Germline-derived CDR1 and CDR2 are SSHAT and FNYEAQ (reference sequence). The CDR3 loop reads CASSLRTGGETQYF. The CDR3 DNA reads as TGTGCTAGCAGCCTACGGACAGGGGGAGAGACCCAGTACTTC.

The chain links TRBV5-1 to TRBJ1-3; D gene ambiguous. Trimming took off 0 bases at V and 4 bases at J, with 5 bases between the two ends. CDR1 and CDR2 (germline): SGHRS, YFSETQ. The CDR3 spans 13 residues. DNA of the CDR3: TGCGCCAGCAGCTTGGACCGGGGAAACACCATATATTTT. It translates to CASSLDRGNTIYF.

The chain has TRBV5-1 and TRBJ1-4, with a weak D call TRBD1 (5 bases). The V gene lost 4 bases and the J gene lost 2 bases, with 9 bases spanning the gap. The CDR3 is 14 residues long. Germline V lookup: CDR1 SGHRS, CDR2 YFSETQ. The CDR3 spells CASSARGTNEKLFF. As DNA, the CDR3 is TGCGCCAGCAGCGCCCGGGGGACTAATGAAAAACTGTTTTTT.

This chain uses TRBV19 with TRBJ1-2, with 8 positions matching TRBD1. The germline gives CDR1 LNHDA, CDR2 SQIVND (reference sequence). The CDR3 sequence is 15 residues long. The V gene end was trimmed by 5 bases and the J gene end by 8 bases; junction bases not matched to a gene: 13. CDR3 protein: CASSPRTGRFLGYTF. In nucleotides, the CDR3 is TGTGCCAGTAGTCCTCGGACAGGGCGGTTCTTAGGCTACACCTTC.